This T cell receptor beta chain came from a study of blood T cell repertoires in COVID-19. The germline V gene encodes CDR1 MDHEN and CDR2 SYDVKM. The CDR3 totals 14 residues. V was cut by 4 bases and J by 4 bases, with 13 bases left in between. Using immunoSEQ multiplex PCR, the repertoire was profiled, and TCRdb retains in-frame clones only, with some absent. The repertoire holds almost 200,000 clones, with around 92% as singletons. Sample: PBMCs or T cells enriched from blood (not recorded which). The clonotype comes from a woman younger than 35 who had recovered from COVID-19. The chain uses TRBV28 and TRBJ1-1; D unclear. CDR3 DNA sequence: TGTGCCAGCAGTTCCCCTTCACGGGGCACTGAAGCTTTCTTT. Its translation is CASSSPSRGTEAFF.